The rows below give T cell receptor beta chains drawn from one sample of a study of blood T cell repertoires in COVID-19. Method: immunoSEQ multiplex PCR; TCRdb's copy keeps in-frame clones and lacks some. The data contain some 220,000 clones, approximately 90% of them singletons. The source material was peripheral blood. Every receptor here comes from a woman aged 18-29 years who had recovered from COVID-19. CDR3s include the opening cysteine and the closing phenylalanine or tryptophan. The D gene is left open where the match is weak.

v_gene: TRBV5-1
d_gene: NA
CDR3aa: CASSLGGPYEQYF

v_gene: TRBV7-9
d_gene: NA
CDR3aa: CASSYLEGDETQYF

v_gene: TRBV4-2
d_gene: NA
CDR3aa: CASSQATGPSTDTQYF

v_gene: TRBV7-7
d_gene: NA
CDR3aa: CASSVDSGGSPLHF

v_gene: TRBV7-2
d_gene: TRBD1
CDR3aa: CASSPRTGNTEAFF

v_gene: TRBV14
d_gene: TRBD1
CDR3aa: CASSPSGTGAGNTIYF

v_gene: TRBV29-1
d_gene: TRBD2
CDR3aa: CSVVHPLAAAYNEQFF

v_gene: TRBV6-2/TRBV6-3
d_gene: NA
CDR3aa: CASSYVVGSNQPQHF

v_gene: TRBV19
d_gene: NA
CDR3aa: CASSPLRGTEAFF

v_gene: TRBV14
d_gene: TRBD2
CDR3aa: CASSPTGGSGYEQYF

v_gene: TRBV6-2/TRBV6-3
d_gene: TRBD2
CDR3aa: CASSRPGLVISYEQYF

v_gene: TRBV27
d_gene: NA
CDR3aa: CASTQQDTQYF

v_gene: TRBV2
d_gene: NA
CDR3aa: CASIEGVDNEQFF

v_gene: TRBV5-4
d_gene: TRBD2
CDR3aa: CASSLVGKAGGETQYF

v_gene: TRBV6-5
d_gene: TRBD1
CDR3aa: CASRSGQVAQPQHF

v_gene: TRBV7-2
d_gene: NA
CDR3aa: CASSKNRVGYSGNTIYF

v_gene: TRBV19
d_gene: TRBD2
CDR3aa: CASSRTSGQSYNEQFF

v_gene: TRBV3-1/TRBV3-2
d_gene: NA
CDR3aa: CASSQISRGRQTNEKLFF

v_gene: TRBV29-1
d_gene: NA
CDR3aa: CSVEDPAEYDNYGYTF